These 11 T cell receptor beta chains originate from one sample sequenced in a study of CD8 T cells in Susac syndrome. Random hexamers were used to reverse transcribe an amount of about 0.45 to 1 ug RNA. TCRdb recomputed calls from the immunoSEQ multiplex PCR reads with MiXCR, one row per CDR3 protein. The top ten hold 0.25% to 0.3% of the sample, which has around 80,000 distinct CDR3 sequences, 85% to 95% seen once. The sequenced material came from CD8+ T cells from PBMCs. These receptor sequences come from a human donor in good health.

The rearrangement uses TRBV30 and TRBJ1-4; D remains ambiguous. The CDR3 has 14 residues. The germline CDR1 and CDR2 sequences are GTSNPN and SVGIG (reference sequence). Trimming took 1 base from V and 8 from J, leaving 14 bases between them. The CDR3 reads CAWSGRTLGEKLFF. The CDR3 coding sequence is TGTGCCTGGAGTGGTCGGACCTTGGGAGAAAAACTGTTTTTT. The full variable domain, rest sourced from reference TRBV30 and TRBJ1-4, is SQTIHQWPATLVQPVGSPLSLECTVEGTSNPNLYWYRQAAGRGLQLLFYSVGIGQISSEVPQNLSASRPQDRQFILSSKKLLLSDSGFYLCAWSGRTLGEKLFFGSGTQLSVL.

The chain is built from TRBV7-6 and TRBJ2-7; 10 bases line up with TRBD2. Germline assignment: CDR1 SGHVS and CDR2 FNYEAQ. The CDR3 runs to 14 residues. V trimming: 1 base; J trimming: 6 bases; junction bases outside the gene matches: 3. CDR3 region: CASSLELAGREQYF. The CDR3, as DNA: TGTGCCAGCAGCTTAGAACTAGCGGGGCGCGAGCAGTACTTC.

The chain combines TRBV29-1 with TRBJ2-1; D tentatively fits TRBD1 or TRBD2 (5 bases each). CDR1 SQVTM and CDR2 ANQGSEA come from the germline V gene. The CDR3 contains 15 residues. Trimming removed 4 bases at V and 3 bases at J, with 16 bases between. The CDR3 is CSVVGVGPYYNEQFF. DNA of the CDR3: TGCAGCGTTGTGGGGGTAGGGCCTTACTACAATGAGCAGTTCTTC.

CDR3 loop: CASSQGYDANYGYTF. The CDR3 DNA is TGTGCCAGCAGCCAAGGCTATGACGCTAACTATGGCTACACCTTC. The V call is TRBV3-1, the J call TRBJ1-2; D ambiguous. CDR1 and CDR2 (germline): LGHDT, YNNKEL (reference sequence). The CDR3 runs to 15 residues. Trimming took off 1 base at V and 0 bases at J, with 9 bases between the two ends. Complete variable domain (other parts from reference TRBV3-1 and TRBJ1-2): DTAVSQTPKYLVTQMGNDKSIKCEQNLGHDTMYWYKQDSKKFLKIMFSYNNKELIINETVPNRFSPKSPDKAHLNLHINSLELGDSAVYFCASSQGYDANYGYTFGSGTRLTVV.

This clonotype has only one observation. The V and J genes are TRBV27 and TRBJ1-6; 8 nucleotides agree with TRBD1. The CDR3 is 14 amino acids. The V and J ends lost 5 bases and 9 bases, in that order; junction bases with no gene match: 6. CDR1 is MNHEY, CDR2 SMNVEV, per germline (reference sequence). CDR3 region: CASSLGQGSSPLHF. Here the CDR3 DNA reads TGTGCCAGCAGTCTTGGACAGGGAAGTTCACCCCTCCACTTT.

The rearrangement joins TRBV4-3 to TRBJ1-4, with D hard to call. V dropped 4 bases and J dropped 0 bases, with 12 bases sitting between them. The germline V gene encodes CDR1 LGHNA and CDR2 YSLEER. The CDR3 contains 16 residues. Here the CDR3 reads CASSRLVEATNEKLFF. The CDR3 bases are TGCGCCAGCAGCCGCTTAGTGGAGGCAACTAATGAAAAACTGTTTTTT.

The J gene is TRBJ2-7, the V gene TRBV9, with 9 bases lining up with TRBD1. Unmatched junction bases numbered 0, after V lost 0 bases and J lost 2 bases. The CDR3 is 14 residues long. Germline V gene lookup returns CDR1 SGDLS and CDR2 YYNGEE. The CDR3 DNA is TGTGCCAGCAGCGTAGGGACAGGGGCCTACGAGCAGTACTTC. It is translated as CASSVGTGAYEQYF.

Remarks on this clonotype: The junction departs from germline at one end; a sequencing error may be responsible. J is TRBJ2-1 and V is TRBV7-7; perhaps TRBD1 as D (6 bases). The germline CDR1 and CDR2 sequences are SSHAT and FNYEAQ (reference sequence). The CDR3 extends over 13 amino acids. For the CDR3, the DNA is TGTGCTAGCAGCTTAGTAGTGACAGGAGAGCAGTTCTTC. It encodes CASSLVVTGEQFF. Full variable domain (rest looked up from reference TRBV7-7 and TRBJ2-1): GAGVSQSPRYKVTKRGQDVTLRCDPISSHATLYWYQQALGQGPEFLTYFNYEAQPDKSGLPSDRFSAERPEGSISTLTIQRTEQRDSAMYRCASSLVVTGEQFFGPGTRLTVL.

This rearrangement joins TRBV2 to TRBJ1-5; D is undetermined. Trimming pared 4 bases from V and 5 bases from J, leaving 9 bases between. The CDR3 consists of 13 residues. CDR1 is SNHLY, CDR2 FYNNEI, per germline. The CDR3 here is CASSGVVDQPQHF. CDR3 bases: TGTGCCAGCAGTGGGGTTGTGGATCAGCCCCAGCATTTT.

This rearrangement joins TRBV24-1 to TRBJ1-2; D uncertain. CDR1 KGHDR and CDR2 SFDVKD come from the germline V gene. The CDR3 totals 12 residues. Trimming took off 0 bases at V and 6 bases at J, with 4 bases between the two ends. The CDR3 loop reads CATSDLSDGYTF. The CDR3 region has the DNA TGTGCCACCAGTGATTTGTCTGATGGCTACACCTTC.

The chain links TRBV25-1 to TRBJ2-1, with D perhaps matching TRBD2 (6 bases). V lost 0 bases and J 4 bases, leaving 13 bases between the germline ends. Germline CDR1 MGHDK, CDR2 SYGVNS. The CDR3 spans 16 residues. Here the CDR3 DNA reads TGTGCCAGCAGTGAATATGGGGGAGGCCCTTACAATGAGCAGTTCTTC. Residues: CASSEYGGGPYNEQFF.